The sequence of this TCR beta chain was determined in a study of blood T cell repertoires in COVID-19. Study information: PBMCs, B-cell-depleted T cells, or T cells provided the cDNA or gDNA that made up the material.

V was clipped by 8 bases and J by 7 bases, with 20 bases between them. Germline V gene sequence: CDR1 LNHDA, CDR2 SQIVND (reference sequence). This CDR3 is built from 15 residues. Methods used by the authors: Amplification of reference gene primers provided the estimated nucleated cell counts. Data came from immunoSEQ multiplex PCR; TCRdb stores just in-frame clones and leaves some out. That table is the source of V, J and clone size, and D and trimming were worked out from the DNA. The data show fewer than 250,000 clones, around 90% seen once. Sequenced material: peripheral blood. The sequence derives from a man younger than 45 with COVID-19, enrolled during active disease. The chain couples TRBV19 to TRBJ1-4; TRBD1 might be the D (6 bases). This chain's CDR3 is CASGGAGSPGEKLFF. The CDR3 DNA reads TGTGCCAGTGGGGGGGCCGGTTCTCCGGGTGAAAAACTGTTTTTT.